These 24 T cell receptor beta chains originate from one sample sequenced in a study of T cell clonotyping in hematopoietic cell transplantation. Sequencing was performed with immunoSEQ multiplex PCR; in TCRdb, only in-frame clones are kept and a portion is missing. In the table there are fewer than 6,000 clones, around 80% of which are singletons. The input for sequencing was PBMCs, taken 100 days after allogeneic stem cell transplant. All receptors come from a male patient aged 45-59 years who had an allogeneic stem cell transplant from an unrelated donor, so the T cells may come from the graft donor. Some clones in this sample may be carry-over from other donors' samples.

The CDR3 nucleotides read TGTGCCAGCAGCTTAGAGACAGCTTCCTACGAGCAGTACTTC. Its translation: CASSLETASYEQYF. The chain links TRBV7-8 to TRBJ2-7, with a possible D match to TRBD1 (5 bases). CDR1 and CDR2 from the germline V gene are SGHVS and FQNEAQ. V gave up 1 base and J gave up 1 base, with 8 bases separating them. The CDR3 has 14 residues.

This clone was counted a few times. This rearrangement joins TRBV29-1 to TRBJ1-1; 7 bases are shared with TRBD1. J was trimmed by 9 bases and V by 3 bases; bases with no gene match: 4. The V gene's germline CDR1 is SQVTM and CDR2 ANQGSEA. The CDR3 is 11 residues long. The CDR3 DNA reads TGCAGCGTTGATACACAGGGGAAAGCTTTCTTT. The encoded protein is CSVDTQGKAFF.

The chain is built from TRBV30 and TRBJ1-1; D gene ambiguous. The germline V gene encodes CDR1 GTSNPN and CDR2 SVGIG (reference sequence). The CDR3 has 12 amino acids. V dropped 2 bases and J dropped 1 base, with 5 bases sitting between them. CDR3 sequence reads: CAWSLTNTEAFF. CDR3 DNA sequence: TGTGCCTGGAGTTTAACGAACACTGAAGCTTTCTTT.

The V and J genes are TRBV7-8 and TRBJ2-3, with 9 bases identical to TRBD2. Germline V CDR1 and CDR2: SGHVS, FQNEAQ. The CDR3 has 15 residues. The V gene end was trimmed by 6 bases and the J gene end by 1 base; junction bases not matched to a gene: 5. CDR3 bases: TGTGCCAGCAGTAAACGGACTAGCGGCACAGATACGCAGTATTTT. The encoded protein is CASSKRTSGTDTQYF.

The gene calls are TRBV4-1 and TRBJ2-1; 10 nucleotides align to TRBD2. V trimming: 1 base; J trimming: 6 bases; junction bases outside the gene matches: 3. The CDR3 has 15 amino acids. Germline CDR1 is MGHRA and CDR2 is YSYEKL. CDR3 sequence: CASSQGTSGSNEQFF. CDR3 DNA sequence: TGCGCCAGCAGCCAAGGGACTAGCGGATCCAATGAGCAGTTCTTC.

The rearrangement links TRBV9 to TRBJ1-2, with 8 bases fitting TRBD1. The V gene end was trimmed by 4 bases and the J gene end by 0 bases; junction bases not matched to a gene: 5. From germline, CDR1 is SGDLS and CDR2 YYNGEE. This CDR3 has 15 residues. The CDR3 here is CASSPRTGSNYGYTF. The CDR3 coding sequence is TGTGCCAGCAGCCCGAGGACAGGGTCTAACTATGGCTACACCTTC. Together with reference TRBV9 and TRBJ1-2, the CDR3 gives the full variable domain: DSGVTQTPKHLITATGQRVTLRCSPRSGDLSVYWYQQSLDQGLQFLIQYYNGEERAKGNILERFSAQQFPDLHSELNLSSLELGDSALYFCASSPRTGSNYGYTFGSGTRLTVV.

This clone has only one observation. This chain uses TRBV25-1 with TRBJ2-1, with a possible D match to TRBD2 (6 bases). The V gene lost 5 bases and the J gene lost 7 bases, with 12 bases spanning the gap. Germline V lookup: CDR1 MGHDK, CDR2 SYGVNS. The CDR3 runs to 13 residues. Here the CDR3 DNA reads TGTGCCAGCAGTTTACTTGGGGGGAATGAGCAGTTCTTC. Its translation: CASSLLGGNEQFF. The full variable domain, rest sourced from reference TRBV25-1 and TRBJ2-1, is EADIYQTPRYLVIGTGKKITLECSQTMGHDKMYWYQQDPGMELHLIHYSYGVNSTEKGDLSSESTVSRIRTEHFPLTLESARPSHTSQYLCASSLLGGNEQFFGPGTRLTVL.

The chain combines TRBV5-6 with TRBJ1-3; D gene ambiguous. Germline lookup yields CDR1 SGHDT and CDR2 YYEEEE. The CDR3 has 14 residues. V lost 0 bases and J lost 2, with 6 bases in between. CDR3 loop: CASSLAWAGNTIYF. The CDR3, as DNA: TGTGCCAGCAGCTTGGCGTGGGCTGGAAACACCATATATTTT.

V gene TRBV5-4 combines with J gene TRBJ2-1; D might be TRBD2 (6 bases). The CDR3 is made up of 14 amino acids. The germline CDR1 and CDR2 sequences are SGHNT and YYREEE (reference sequence). Trimming left V 6 bases short and J 0 bases short, with 10 bases between. The CDR3 bases are TGTGCCAGCACCTCAGCGGGCTCCTACAATGAGCAGTTCTTC. This codes for CASTSAGSYNEQFF. The full variable domain, in which reference TRBV5-4 and TRBJ2-1 provide the parts outside the CDR3, is ETGVTQSPTHLIKTRGQQVTLRCSSQSGHNTVSWYQQALGQGPQFIFQYYREEENGRGNFPPRFSGLQFPNYSSELNVNALELDDSALYLCASTSAGSYNEQFFGPGTRLTVL.

The rearrangement joins TRBV29-1 to TRBJ2-2; 7 nucleotides align to TRBD2. The germline V gene has CDR1 SQVTM and CDR2 ANQGSEA. After removal of 4 bases from V and 5 bases from J, the junction contained 4 bases not matched to a gene. The CDR3 runs to 13 residues. CDR3 residues: CSVGRGGTGELFF. Here the CDR3 DNA reads TGCAGCGTTGGCCGCGGGGGTACCGGGGAGCTGTTTTTT.

The CDR3 here is CATSRDQVRQETQYF. CDR3 bases: TGTGCCACCAGCAGAGATCAGGTTCGGCAAGAGACCCAGTACTTC. This chain links TRBV15 with TRBJ2-5; D gene unclear. This CDR3 has 15 residues. Germline V gene data show CDR1 as LNHNV and CDR2 as YYDKDF (reference sequence). The ends were cut back, 0 bases at V and 2 bases at J, with 10 bases in the middle. Together with reference TRBV15 and TRBJ2-5, the CDR3 gives the full variable domain: DAMVIQNPRYQVTQFGKPVTLSCSQTLNHNVMYWYQQKSSQAPKLLFHYYDKDFNNEADTPDNFQSRRPNTSFCFLDIRSPGLGDTAMYLCATSRDQVRQETQYFGPGTRLLVL.

The rearrangement joins TRBV27 to TRBJ2-7; 7 nucleotides match TRBD2. Germline trimming cut 8 bases from V and 5 bases from J; bases unmatched to any gene: 12. Germline values: CDR1 MNHEY, CDR2 SMNVEV (reference sequence). CDR3 size: 14 residues. The CDR3 DNA follows: TGTGCCAGCTCCCGATGGGGGGGAACTCACGAGCAGTACTTC. Translated, it gives CASSRWGGTHEQYF.

The rearrangement links TRBV30 to TRBJ2-7; 8 bases fit TRBD1. V shed 2 bases and J 6 bases; nucleotides not matched to a gene: 6. The CDR3 runs 13 residues. Per the germline V gene, CDR1 is GTSNPN and CDR2 is SVGIG (reference sequence). For the CDR3, the DNA is TGTGCCTGGAGTCGGGACAGGCCGCTCGAGCAGTACTTC. It translates to CAWSRDRPLEQYF.

The rearrangement links TRBV27 to TRBJ2-7; D is perhaps TRBD2 (7 bases). The CDR3 spans 15 residues. CDR1 is MNHEY and CDR2 is SMNVEV in the germline V gene (reference sequence). V gave up 5 bases and J gave up 0 bases, with 14 bases separating them. The CDR3 DNA is TGTGCCAGCAGTCCGGCGGGGGCATACTCCTACGAGCAGTACTTC. It translates to CASSPAGAYSYEQYF.

Only one count was recorded for this clone. The chain has TRBV9 and TRBJ2-5; D possibly matches TRBD1 or TRBD2 (6 bases each). The V end lost 5 bases, the J end lost 3 bases, and 11 bases lay between the germline ends. The length of the CDR3 is 13 residues. Looked up from germline, CDR1 is SGDLS and CDR2 is YYNGEE. The DNA for the CDR3 is TGTGCCAGCAGTGGAGGGGGAAAAGAGACCCAGTACTTC. Its translation is CASSGGGKETQYF.

This clone was counted only a few times. The rearrangement uses TRBV30 and TRBJ1-1; D unclear. V was clipped by 2 bases and J by 3 bases, with 10 bases between them. Germline V gene sequence: CDR1 GTSNPN, CDR2 SVGIG (reference sequence). The CDR3 is 13 amino acids. DNA of the CDR3: TGTGCCTGGAGTCAAACGGGCTACACTGAAGCTTTCTTT. This codes for CAWSQTGYTEAFF.

This chain connects TRBV7-9 to TRBJ1-1; TRBD1 matches at 8 bases. The germline V gene encodes CDR1 SEHNR and CDR2 FQNEAQ (reference sequence). After removal of 5 bases from V and 1 base from J, the junction contained 6 bases not matched to a gene. The CDR3 length is 15 residues. For the CDR3, the DNA is TGTGCCAGCAGCCCTAGGACAGGGCGGAACACTGAAGCTTTCTTT. Its translation: CASSPRTGRNTEAFF.

The rearrangement uses TRBV6-1 and TRBJ2-7, with TRBD2 matching over 13 bases. The junction had 1 base not matched to a gene; V was cut back by 1 base and J by 4 bases. CDR3 length equals 15 residues. From germline, CDR1 is MNHNS and CDR2 SASEGT. The CDR3 sequence is CASSEGTSGSYEQYF. CDR3 bases: TGTGCCAGCAGTGAAGGGACTAGCGGGAGTTACGAGCAGTACTTC.

The chain joins TRBV7-8 to TRBJ2-7, with D perhaps assigned TRBD1 or TRBD2 (5 bases each). The CDR3 runs 15 residues. The germline V gene encodes CDR1 SGHVS and CDR2 FQNEAQ. V was shortened by 2 bases and J by 3 bases, with 14 bases between the two germline ends. The CDR3 nucleotides are TGTGCCAGCAGCTTACTAGGGACGGAGGACTACGAGCAGTACTTC. The encoded protein is CASSLLGTEDYEQYF.

The chain uses TRBV10-3 and TRBJ2-7, with 8 bases matching TRBD2. From germline, CDR1 is ENHRY and CDR2 SYGVKD. Losses at the gene ends were 3 bases for V and 4 bases for J; bases not matched to a gene: 8. This CDR3 region has 15 residues. The CDR3 region is CAISDYGGAGYEQYF. CDR3 in DNA: TGTGCCATCAGTGATTACGGGGGGGCCGGGTACGAGCAGTACTTC.

The chain combines TRBV30 with TRBJ1-2; the match to TRBD1 covers 7 bases. V lost 0 bases to trimming and J lost 0 bases; unmatched junction nucleotides: 4. The length of the CDR3 is 15 residues. Germline values: CDR1 GTSNPN, CDR2 SVGIG (reference sequence). CDR3 sequence (DNA): TGTGCCTGGAGTGTATTCGGGACAGCTAACTATGGCTACACCTTC. Protein sequence: CAWSVFGTANYGYTF.

A remark on this clone: Germline and junction disagree at one end, which may indicate a read error. The CDR3 region is CASSLGDTGTEASF. DNA of the CDR3: TGCGCCAGCAGCTTGGGGGACACGGGCACTGAAGCTTCCTTT. The J gene is TRBJ1-1, the V gene TRBV5-1, with a possible D match to TRBD1 (6 bases). In germline, CDR1 is SGHRS, CDR2 YFSETQ. This CDR3 is 14 amino acids long.

The V gene is TRBV5-1, the J gene TRBJ2-7; 10 nucleotides match TRBD1. V trimming: 6 bases; J trimming: 4 bases; junction bases outside the gene matches: 7. The CDR3 totals 14 residues. CDR1 and CDR2 from the germline V gene are SGHRS and YFSETQ. This chain's CDR3 is CASNKGTGEYEQYF. The DNA for the CDR3 is TGCGCCAGCAACAAAGGGACAGGGGAATACGAGCAGTACTTC.

The J gene is TRBJ2-3, the V gene TRBV25-1, with D unresolved. CDR1 is MGHDK and CDR2 is SYGVNS in the germline V gene. The CDR3 runs 16 residues. The V end lost 3 bases, the J end lost 3 bases, and 16 bases lay between the germline ends. CDR3 in amino acids: CASSDGRTVFTDTQYF. In DNA form, the CDR3 reads TGTGCCAGCAGTGACGGCAGGACGGTATTTACAGATACGCAGTATTTT. Drawing the rest from reference TRBV25-1 and TRBJ2-3, the complete variable domain is EADIYQTPRYLVIGTGKKITLECSQTMGHDKMYWYQQDPGMELHLIHYSYGVNSTEKGDLSSESTVSRIRTEHFPLTLESARPSHTSQYLCASSDGRTVFTDTQYFGPGTRLTVL.